The rows below give T cell receptor beta chains drawn from one sample of a study of blood T cell repertoires in COVID-19. The table came from immunoSEQ multiplex PCR; TCRdb's copy has only in-frame clones and leaves some out. In the table there are tens of thousands of clones, roughly 88% of which are singletons. Material for sequencing was peripheral blood. The receptors here all came from an older man with active or convalescent COVID-19. The CDR3 runs from the conserved cysteine through the conserved F or W. Each record gives: clone size, D gene, J gene, V gene, CDR3 DNA, CDR3 protein. The D gene is left open where the match is weak. Size tells how often a clone was seen (once, few, many) or the class of an expanded clone, and some rows leave it out.

>NA|NA|TRBJ2-1|TRBV6-2/TRBV6-3
TGTGCCAGCAGTTACCCGGAGATTAATGAGCAGTTCTTC
CASSYPEINEQFF
>NA|NA|TRBJ1-1|TRBV18
TGTGCCAGCTCACCGAGGGCTCAAGTAGGGGGGAACACTGAAGCTTTCTTT
CASSPRAQVGGNTEAFF
>NA|NA|TRBJ1-4|TRBV6-1
TGTGCCAGCAGTGCAGCGGGGCTGGGTGAAAAACTGTTTTTT
CASSAAGLGEKLFF
>NA|TRBD2|TRBJ2-3|TRBV6-1
TGTGCCAGCAGTGCAGCGGGAGGGAGGGATACGCAGTATTTT
CASSAAGGRDTQYF
>NA|NA|TRBJ1-4|TRBV10-1
TGCGCCAGCCAACGGGGGACTAATGAAAAACTGTTTTTT
CASQRGTNEKLFF
>NA|TRBD1|TRBJ1-2|TRBV27
TGTGCCAGCAGTCCGGACAGGGTCCATGGCTACACCTTC
CASSPDRVHGYTF
>NA|NA|TRBJ1-2|TRBV6-2/TRBV6-3
TGTGCCAGCAGCCAGGGGCGCTATGGCTACACCTTC
CASSQGRYGYTF
>NA|TRBD2|TRBJ2-5|TRBV7-2
TGTGCCAGCAGCTTAGAATACGGGGGGCAAGAGACCCAGTACTTC
CASSLEYGGQETQYF
>NA|TRBD1|TRBJ2-7|TRBV4-1
TGCGCCAGCAGCCGGACAGGGGGCGAAGGCTACGAGCAGTACTTC
CASSRTGGEGYEQYF
>NA|TRBD2|TRBJ2-7|TRBV3-1/TRBV3-2
TGTGCCAGCAGCCTCACTAGCGGAGCCTACGAGCAGTACTTC
CASSLTSGAYEQYF
>NA|TRBD1|TRBJ2-1|TRBV10-3
TGTGCCATCAGTGGACCCGGACAGGGGGTAGGGTCCTACAATGAGCAGTTCTTC
CAISGPGQGVGSYNEQFF
>few|TRBD1|TRBJ2-2|TRBV18
TGTGCCAGCTCAGGGACAGTGAACACCGGGGAGCTGTTTTTT
CASSGTVNTGELFF
>NA|NA|TRBJ1-6|TRBV19
TGTGCCAGTAGTATGAGGTTTTCACCCCTCCACTTT
CASSMRFSPLHF
>NA|TRBD2|TRBJ2-5|TRBV5-1
TGCGCCAGCAGCTTATTGACGGGGGGCCAAGAGACCCAGTACTTC
CASSLLTGGQETQYF
>NA|NA|TRBJ2-3|TRBV7-2
TGTGCCAGCAGCTTAGCCCCGAGGGGCACAGATACGCAGTATTTT
CASSLAPRGTDTQYF
>once|NA|TRBJ2-7|TRBV5-1
TGCGCCAGCAGCTTGGACCCCGGCGAGCAGTACTTC
CASSLDPGEQYF
>NA|NA|TRBJ2-5|TRBV3-1/TRBV3-2
TGTGCCAGCAGCCAGGGGAGGAGACAAGAGACCCAGTACTTC
CASSQGRRQETQYF
>once|NA|TRBJ2-5|TRBV7-8
TGTGCCAGCAGCTTAGCCGAGGGTTCGGAGACCCAGTACTTC
CASSLAEGSETQYF
>NA|NA|TRBJ1-5|TRBV2
TGTGCCAGCAGTCCGGACAGCGGTCGACCCCAGCATTTT
CASSPDSGRPQHF
>NA|TRBD1|TRBJ2-7|TRBV5-6
TGTGCCAGCAGCTTGGGGGTAGGGGGCGTCTACGAGCAGTACTTC
CASSLGVGGVYEQYF
>NA|TRBD2|TRBJ2-1|TRBV5-4
TGTGCCAGCAGCATGGGACTAGCGGGGAGGAATGAGCAGTTCTTC
CASSMGLAGRNEQFF
>few|NA|TRBJ1-1|TRBV5-6
TGTGCCAGCAGCACGGGACACTCAGTTGAAGCTTTCTTT
CASSTGHSVEAFF
>NA|NA|TRBJ1-2|TRBV6-6
TGTGCCAGCAGTTACTCCCCCCCGGAGACCTGGGGCTACACCTTC
CASSYSPPETWGYTF
>NA|TRBD1|TRBJ1-1|TRBV30
TGTGCCTGGAGCGGACAGGGAAGGACTGAAGCTTTCTTT
CAWSGQGRTEAFF
>NA|NA|TRBJ1-3|TRBV10-3
TGTGCCATCAGTGAGCACATTTCCTCTGGAAACACCATATATTTT
CAISEHISSGNTIYF
>NA|NA|TRBJ2-2|TRBV7-9
TGTGCCAGCAGCAAACAGGGTTTCACCGGGGAGCTGTTTTTT
CASSKQGFTGELFF
>few|TRBD2|TRBJ2-3|TRBV18
TGTGCCAGCTCACCGGTTAATGCGGGGGGGACAGATACGCAGTATTTT
CASSPVNAGGTDTQYF
>NA|NA|TRBJ1-1|TRBV19
TGTGCCAGTGGGTCACAGGGTGGAGAAGCTTTCTTT
CASGSQGGEAFF
>NA|NA|TRBJ2-1|TRBV7-9
TGTGCCAGCAGCCCCCCCGGCGGAGGTTACAATGAGCAGTTCTTC
CASSPPGGGYNEQFF